Following are 2 T cell receptor beta chains from one sample sequenced in a study of blood T cell repertoires in COVID-19. The assay was immunoSEQ multiplex PCR, and TCRdb's table has in-frame clones only and misses some. This table holds 180,000 or so clones, about 88% found once. The sample was peripheral blood. The receptors derive from a man in his late teens or twenties with acute or convalescent COVID-19.

V and J are TRBV19 and TRBJ2-4; TRBD2 aligns across 12 bases. Looked up from germline, CDR1 is LNHDA and CDR2 is SQIVND (reference sequence). This CDR3 is built from 15 residues. The trim removed 6 bases at V and 1 base at J, leaving 1 base unmatched. The CDR3: CASSTSGGAKNIQYF. The CDR3 DNA is TGTGCCAGTAGCACTAGCGGGGGGGCCAAAAACATTCAGTACTTC.

V usage is TRBV19 and J usage is TRBJ2-7, with D possibly TRBD2 on 6 matching bases. This CDR3 has 14 residues. V shed 6 bases and J shed 2 bases, with 14 bases lying between them. Germline V gene data show CDR1 as LNHDA and CDR2 as SQIVND (reference sequence). The CDR3 DNA follows: TGTGCCAGTAGCCCCCGAGCGGGTACCTACGAGCAGTACTTC. Its translation: CASSPRAGTYEQYF.